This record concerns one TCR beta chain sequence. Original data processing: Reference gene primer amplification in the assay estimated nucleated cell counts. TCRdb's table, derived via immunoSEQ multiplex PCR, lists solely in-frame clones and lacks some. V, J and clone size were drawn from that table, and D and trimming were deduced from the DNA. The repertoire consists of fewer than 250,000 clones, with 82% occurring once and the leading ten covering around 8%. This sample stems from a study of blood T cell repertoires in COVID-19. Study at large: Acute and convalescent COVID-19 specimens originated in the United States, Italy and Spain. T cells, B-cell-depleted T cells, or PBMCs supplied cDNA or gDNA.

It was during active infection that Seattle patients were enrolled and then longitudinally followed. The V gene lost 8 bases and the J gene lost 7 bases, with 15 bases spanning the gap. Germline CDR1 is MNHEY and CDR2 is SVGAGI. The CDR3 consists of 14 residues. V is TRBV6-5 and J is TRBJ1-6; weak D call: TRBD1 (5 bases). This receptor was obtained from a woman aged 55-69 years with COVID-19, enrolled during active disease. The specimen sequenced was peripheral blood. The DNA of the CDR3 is TGTGCCAGCTCCCCTTTTCAGGGCAATTCACCCCTCCACTTT. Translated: CASSPFQGNSPLHF.